This entry describes one T cell receptor beta chain. No antigen is known for it. This sample was included in a study of radiation and T cells in renal cell carcinoma. Overall study findings and caveats: Baseline intratumoral clonotype presence is unknown without pretreatment biopsies.

Time point denoted: blood 4 weeks post-SBRT, at nephrectomy. Treatment given: 15 Gy SBRT to primary tumor, nephrectomy 4 weeks later. The tumor was a clear cell renal cell carcinoma. The method was immunoSEQ multiplex PCR; TCRdb's version includes in-frame clones alone and lacks a portion of them. The data contain some 78,000 clones, 80% to 90% of them singletons. This clonotype was obtained from a woman aged 70-85 years with renal cell carcinoma. Here the sequenced sample was blood, taken from a patient whose treatment included radiotherapy and nephrectomy.

The CDR3 loop is CASSIRQGAYEQYF. The CDR3 DNA reads as TGCGCCAGCAGCATTCGTCAGGGGGCCTACGAGCAGTACTTC. The chain carries TRBV4-3 and TRBJ2-7; 7 nucleotides agree with TRBD1. The CDR3 sequence is 14 residues long. Unmatched junction bases numbered 6, after V lost 5 bases and J lost 2 bases. Germline V lookup: CDR1 LGHNA, CDR2 YSLEER.